One T cell receptor beta chain is described in this entry. This PCR relied on a set of 60 Vbeta primers and 13 Jbeta primers. Only in-frame clones appear in the TCRdb table, and some are missing; sequencing was by immunoSEQ multiplex PCR. In the table there are about 92,000 clones, roughly 69% of which are singletons. This entry comes from a study of cytomegalovirus exposure and HLA in healthy donors. With 0 bases clipped from V and 4 bases from J, the junction kept 3 bases outside the gene matches. The CDR3 covers 15 residues. Germline V gene lookup returns CDR1 SGHRS and CDR2 YFSETQ. The TCR originated in a middle-aged man in good health and CMV-seronegative. V usage is TRBV5-1 and J usage is TRBJ2-7, with 11 bases matching TRBD1. Source material: PBMCs. The CDR3 DNA is TGCGCCAGCAGCTTGGGCGGACAGGGGGCTTACGAGCAGTACTTC. The encoded protein is CASSLGGQGAYEQYF.